This TCR beta chain was recorded in a study of blood T cell repertoires in COVID-19. About the study: Acute-phase and convalescent COVID-19 samples originated in the United States, Italy and Spain.

Clones were read by immunoSEQ multiplex PCR, and TCRdb kept only the in-frame ones, dropping some. The data show under 300,000 clones, about 88% seen once. This CDR3 contains 15 residues. The junction had 8 bases not matched to a gene; V was cut back by 4 bases and J by 4 bases. Germline assignment: CDR1 LGHNA and CDR2 YNFKEQ. The chain is built from TRBV4-2 and TRBJ1-2; 8 nucleotides line up with TRBD1. The sequence came from a woman aged 40 to 55 who had recovered from COVID-19. The sample comprised peripheral blood. The CDR3 spells CASSPTGGYTYGYTF. As DNA, the CDR3 is TGTGCCAGCAGCCCCACAGGGGGGTATACCTATGGCTACACCTTC.